The clone carrying this TCR beta chain was recorded only once. Its antigen remains unidentified. This sample was taken from a study of T-cell reconstitution after alpha-beta-depleted transplantation in children. This sample's TCRbeta library carried unique molecular identifier barcodes. In TCRdb, the PCR reads were re-called with MiXCR into one record per CDR3 protein. The sample lists fewer than 500,000 distinct CDR3 sequences; roughly two fifths were seen once. General study findings and limits: Alpha-beta T cells about two months after transplant reportedly derived from several hundred expanded graft clones. The origin of high day-60 TCRbeta diversity in some patients lay in surviving recipient T cells and thymic progenitors. At one year after transplant, newly produced T cells mostly accounted for T-cell counts and diversity.

This CDR3 has 15 amino acids. Germline CDR1 reads DFQATT; CDR2 reads SNEGSKA (reference sequence). V was pared by 1 base and J by 2 bases, with 3 bases of the junction left unmatched. The clonotype was recovered from a girl under 10 years old with aplastic anemia, due to receive a stem cell transplant. The V and J genes are TRBV20-1 and TRBJ2-1; 9 nucleotides align to TRBD2. Sequencing used PBMCs, obtained before TCRalphabeta/CD19-depleted stem cell transplant. In DNA, the CDR3 is TGCAGTGCTAGAGGGAGCGGGGGGCCCTACAATGAGCAGTTCTTC. Translating it yields CSARGSGGPYNEQFF.